Listed here is a single T cell receptor beta chain. Its specific antigen is unknown. Within one base of it there is no much larger clone, and no base qualities were kept. TCRbeta CDR3 regions were amplified from genomic DNA by means of the immunoSEQ Assay, a bias-controlled multiplex PCR. On the study's bioinformatics: The number of nucleated cells in each sample was estimated from the amplification of reference gene primers within the assay. To quantify the absolute abundance of each unique TCRbeta CDR3 rearrangement, sequence reads were collapsed and filtered. Productive Simpson clonality was computed per sample as the square root of Simpson's diversity index over productive rearrangements. Sourced from immuneACCESS, this table was stored by TCRdb with only in-frame sequences that have V and J called. A share of the clones is absent; for the studies checked, an unresolved V gene accounts for under half, and the remainder has no known explanation. V and J calls plus clone size are reproduced from that table; the DNA served to infer D and trimming. The table for this sample lists 280,000 or so clones; about 90% of them were counted only once. The ten biggest clones cover roughly 2.1% of the sample.

This sample is part of a study of blood T cell repertoires in COVID-19 (dated by TCRdb to 2019 to 2021). About the full investigation: Samples covering the acute and convalescent phases of COVID-19 were provided by collaborators in the United States, Italy and Spain. Nearly every sample came with metadata listing a de-identified subject ID, COVID-19 status, age in years and sex. The material from the prospective study consisted of cDNA or gDNA derived from T cells, B-cell-depleted T cells, or PBMCs. The samples were drawn from the first 160 participants of the ongoing ImmuneRACE study and from 1,254 subjects provided by 6 global collaborators. The dataset comprised deeply sampled blood TCRbeta repertoires from subjects exposed to, actively infected with, or recovered from COVID-19. A freely available public database, intended as a resource for researchers studying the immune response to SARS-CoV-2, is where the repertoires were released. Where available, HLA class I and class II types were taken from metadata supplied by the sample provider and were not determined by assay-based typing.

A second Seattle source provided samples from volunteer blood donors who had recovered from COVID-19. The collaborating institutions used their own protocols to collect whole blood in K2EDTA tubes. For TCRbeta analysis, collaborators shipped samples as frozen whole blood, isolated PBMCs, or DNA extracted from either of those sample types. The research as a whole found: The amount of clinical and demographic metadata varied by source and participant and was provided uncurated.

V loses 5 bases at its end and J loses 7 bases; junction bases beyond the gene matches: 8. The germline V gene (reference sequence) provides CDR1 SGHNT and CDR2 YYREEE. The CDR3 sequence holds 14 residues, the cysteine and phenylalanine included. Of all the DNA, just the CDR3 is kept, 42 bases in frame from base 1. Sequencing was done on a sample of peripheral blood. Recombination linked TRBV5-4 to TRBJ2-3; a stretch of 9 junction bases matches TRBD2. The sequence derives from a woman aged 30 to 39 who had recovered from COVID-19. The CDR3 region: CASSGGRAENTQYF. The nucleotides are TGTGCCAGCAGTGGCGGGAGGGCCGAGAATACGCAGTATTTT. The full variable domain, completed from the reference TRBV5-4 and TRBJ2-3 proteins outside the CDR3, reads ETGVTQSPTHLIKTRGQQVTLRCSSQSGHNTVSWYQQALGQGPQFIFQYYREEENGRGNFPPRFSGLQFPNYSSELNVNALELDDSALYLCASSGGRAENTQYFGPGTRLTVL.